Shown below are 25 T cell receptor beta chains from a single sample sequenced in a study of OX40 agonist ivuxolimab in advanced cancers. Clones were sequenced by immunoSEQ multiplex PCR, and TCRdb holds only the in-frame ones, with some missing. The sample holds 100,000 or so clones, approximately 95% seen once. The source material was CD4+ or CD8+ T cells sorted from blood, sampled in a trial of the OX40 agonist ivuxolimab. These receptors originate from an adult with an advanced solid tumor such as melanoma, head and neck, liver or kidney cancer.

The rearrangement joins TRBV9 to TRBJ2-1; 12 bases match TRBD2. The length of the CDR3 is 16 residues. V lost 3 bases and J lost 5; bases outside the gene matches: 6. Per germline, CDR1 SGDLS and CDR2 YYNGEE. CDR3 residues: CASSGRLAGANNEQFF. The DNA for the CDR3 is TGTGCCAGCAGCGGTCGACTAGCGGGAGCCAACAATGAGCAGTTCTTC.

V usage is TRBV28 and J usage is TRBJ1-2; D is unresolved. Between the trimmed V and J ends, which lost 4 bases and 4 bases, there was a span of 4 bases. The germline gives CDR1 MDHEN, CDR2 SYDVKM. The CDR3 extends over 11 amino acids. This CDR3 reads CASSSTYGYTF. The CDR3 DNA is TGTGCCAGCAGTTCTACCTATGGCTACACCTTC.

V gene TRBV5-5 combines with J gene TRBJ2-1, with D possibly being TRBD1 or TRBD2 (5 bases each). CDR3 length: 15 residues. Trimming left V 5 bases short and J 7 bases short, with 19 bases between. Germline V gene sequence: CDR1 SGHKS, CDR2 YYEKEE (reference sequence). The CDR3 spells CASSAGAAIKNEQFF. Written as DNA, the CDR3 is TGTGCCAGCAGTGCCGGGGCCGCCATTAAGAATGAGCAGTTCTTC.

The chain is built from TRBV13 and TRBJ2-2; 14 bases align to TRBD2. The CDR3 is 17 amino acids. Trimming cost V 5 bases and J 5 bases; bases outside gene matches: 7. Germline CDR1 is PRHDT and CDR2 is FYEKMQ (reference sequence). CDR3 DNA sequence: TGTGCCAGCAGCCCAAAGGGACTAGCGGGAGTGACCGGGGAGCTGTTTTTT. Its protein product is CASSPKGLAGVTGELFF.

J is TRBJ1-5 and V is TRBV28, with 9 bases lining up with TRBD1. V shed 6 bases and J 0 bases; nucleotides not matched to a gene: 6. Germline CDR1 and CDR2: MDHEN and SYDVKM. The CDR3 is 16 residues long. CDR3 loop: CASSPGQGYSNQPQHF. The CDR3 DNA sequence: TGTGCCAGCAGCCCGGGACAGGGATATAGCAATCAGCCCCAGCATTTT.

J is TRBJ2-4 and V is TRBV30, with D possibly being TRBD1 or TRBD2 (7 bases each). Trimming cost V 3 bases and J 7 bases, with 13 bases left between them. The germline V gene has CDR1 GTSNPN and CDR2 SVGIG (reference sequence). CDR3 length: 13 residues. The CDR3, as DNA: TGTGCCTGGAGGGGGCAGGGGGGGAACATTCAGTACTTC. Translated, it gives CAWRGQGGNIQYF.

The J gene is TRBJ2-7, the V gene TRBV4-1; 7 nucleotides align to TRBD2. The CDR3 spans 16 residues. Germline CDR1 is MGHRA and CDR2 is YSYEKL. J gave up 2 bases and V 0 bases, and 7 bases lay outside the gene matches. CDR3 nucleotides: TGCGCCAGCAGCCAAGATACGAGTGGGGGGGCCTACGAGCAGTACTTC. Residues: CASSQDTSGGAYEQYF.

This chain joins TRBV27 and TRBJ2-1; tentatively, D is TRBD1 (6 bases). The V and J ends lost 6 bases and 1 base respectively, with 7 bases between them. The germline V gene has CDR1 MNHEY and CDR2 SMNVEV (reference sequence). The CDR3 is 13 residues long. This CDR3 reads CASRDSSYNEQFF. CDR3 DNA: TGTGCCAGCAGGGACAGTTCCTACAATGAGCAGTTCTTC.

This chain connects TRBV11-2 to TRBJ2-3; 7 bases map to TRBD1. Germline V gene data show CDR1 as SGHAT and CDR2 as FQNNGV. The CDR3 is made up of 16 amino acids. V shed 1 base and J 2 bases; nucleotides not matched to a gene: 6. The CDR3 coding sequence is TGTGCCAGCAGCTTAGCCATGGACAGGCTCACAGATACGCAGTATTTT. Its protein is CASSLAMDRLTDTQYF. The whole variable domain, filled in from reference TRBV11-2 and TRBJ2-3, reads EAGVAQSPRYKIIEKRQSVAFWCNPISGHATLYWYQQILGQGPKLLIQFQNNGVVDDSQLPKDRFSAERLKGVDSTLKIQPAKLEDSAVYLCASSLAMDRLTDTQYFGPGTRLTVL.

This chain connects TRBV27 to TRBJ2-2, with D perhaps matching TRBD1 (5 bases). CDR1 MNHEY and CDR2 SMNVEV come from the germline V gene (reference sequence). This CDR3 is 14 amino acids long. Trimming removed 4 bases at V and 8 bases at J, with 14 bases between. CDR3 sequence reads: CASSSPKGLGELFF. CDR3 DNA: TGTGCCAGCAGTTCCCCCAAGGGGTTGGGGGAGCTGTTTTTT.

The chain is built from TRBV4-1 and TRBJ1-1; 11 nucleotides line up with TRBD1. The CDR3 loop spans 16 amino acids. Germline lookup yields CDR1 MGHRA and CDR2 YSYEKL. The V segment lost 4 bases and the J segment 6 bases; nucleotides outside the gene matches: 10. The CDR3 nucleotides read TGCGCCAGCAGCCTCGGACAGGGGGCGCGTGGGTCTGAAGCTTTCTTT. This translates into CASSLGQGARGSEAFF.

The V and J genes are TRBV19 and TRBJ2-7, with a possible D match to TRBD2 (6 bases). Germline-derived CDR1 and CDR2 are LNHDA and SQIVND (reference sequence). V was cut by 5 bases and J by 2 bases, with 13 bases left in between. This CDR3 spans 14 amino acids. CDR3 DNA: TGTGCCAGTAGTGCTCGGGAGAGAACCTACGAGCAGTACTTC. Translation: CASSARERTYEQYF.

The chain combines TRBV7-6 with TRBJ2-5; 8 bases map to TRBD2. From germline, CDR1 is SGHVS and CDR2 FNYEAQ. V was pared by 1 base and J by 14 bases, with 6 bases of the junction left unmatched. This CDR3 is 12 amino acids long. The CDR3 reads CASSLESGGLYF. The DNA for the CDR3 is TGTGCCAGCAGCTTAGAGAGCGGGGGCCTTTACTTC.

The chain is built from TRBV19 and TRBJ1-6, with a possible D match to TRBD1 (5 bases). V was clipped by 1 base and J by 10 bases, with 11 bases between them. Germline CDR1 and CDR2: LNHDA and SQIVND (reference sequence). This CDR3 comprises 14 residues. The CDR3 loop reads CASSIGGERSPLHF. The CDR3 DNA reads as TGTGCCAGTAGTATAGGGGGCGAACGGTCACCCCTCCACTTT.

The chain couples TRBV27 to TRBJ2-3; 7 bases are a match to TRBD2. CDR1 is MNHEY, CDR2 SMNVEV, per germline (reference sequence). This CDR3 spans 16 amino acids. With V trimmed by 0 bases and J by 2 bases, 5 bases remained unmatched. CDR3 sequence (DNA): TGTGCCAGCAGTTTATCTTCCGGGAGGCCCACAGATACGCAGTATTTT. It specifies CASSLSSGRPTDTQYF.

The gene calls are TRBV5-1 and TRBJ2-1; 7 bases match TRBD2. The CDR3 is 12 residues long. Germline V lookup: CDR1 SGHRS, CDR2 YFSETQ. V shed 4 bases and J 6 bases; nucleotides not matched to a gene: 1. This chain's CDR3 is CASSTGGNEQFF. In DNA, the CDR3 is TGCGCCAGCAGCACGGGGGGCAATGAGCAGTTCTTC.

The CDR3 bases are TGTGCCAGCAGCCAAGATCCGGGACCAGAGACCCAGTACTTC. Protein sequence: CASSQDPGPETQYF. V gene TRBV14 combines with J gene TRBJ2-5; D tentatively fits TRBD1 or TRBD2 (5 bases each). Per the germline V gene, CDR1 is SGHDN and CDR2 is FVKESK. The V and J ends lost 0 bases and 4 bases respectively, with 9 bases between them. The CDR3 loop spans 14 amino acids. The whole variable domain, remainder taken from reference TRBV14 and TRBJ2-5, is EAGVTQFPSHSVIEKGQTVTLRCDPISGHDNLYWYRRVMGKEIKFLLHFVKESKQDESGMPNNRFLAERTGGTYSTLKVQPAELEDSGVYFCASSQDPGPETQYFGPGTRLLVL.

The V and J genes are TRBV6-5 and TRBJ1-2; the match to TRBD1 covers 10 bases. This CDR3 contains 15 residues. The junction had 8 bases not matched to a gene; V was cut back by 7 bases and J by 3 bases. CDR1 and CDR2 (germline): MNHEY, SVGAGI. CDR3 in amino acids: CASTLRDRGYYGYTF. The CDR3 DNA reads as TGTGCCAGCACCCTCCGGGACAGGGGCTACTATGGCTACACCTTC.

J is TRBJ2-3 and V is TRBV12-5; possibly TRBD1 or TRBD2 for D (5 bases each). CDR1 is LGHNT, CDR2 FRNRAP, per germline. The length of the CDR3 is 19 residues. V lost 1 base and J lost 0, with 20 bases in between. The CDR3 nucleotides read TGTGCTAGTGGTTTGGGGGGGTTGGAAGCGGAATTAAGCACAGATACGCAGTATTTT. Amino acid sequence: CASGLGGLEAELSTDTQYF.

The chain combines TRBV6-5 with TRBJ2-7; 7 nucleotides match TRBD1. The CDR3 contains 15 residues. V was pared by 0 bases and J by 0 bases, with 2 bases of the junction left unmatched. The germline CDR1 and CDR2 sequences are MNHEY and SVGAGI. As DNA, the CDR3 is TGTGCCAGCAGTTACTCGAGGGACAGCTCCTACGAGCAGTACTTC. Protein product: CASSYSRDSSYEQYF.

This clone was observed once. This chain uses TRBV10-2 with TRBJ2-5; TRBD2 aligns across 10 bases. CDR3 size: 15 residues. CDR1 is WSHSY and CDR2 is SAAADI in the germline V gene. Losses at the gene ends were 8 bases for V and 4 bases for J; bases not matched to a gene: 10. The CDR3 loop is CASGSSGGRRETQYF. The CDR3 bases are TGCGCCAGCGGCAGTAGCGGGGGGAGGAGAGAGACCCAGTACTTC.

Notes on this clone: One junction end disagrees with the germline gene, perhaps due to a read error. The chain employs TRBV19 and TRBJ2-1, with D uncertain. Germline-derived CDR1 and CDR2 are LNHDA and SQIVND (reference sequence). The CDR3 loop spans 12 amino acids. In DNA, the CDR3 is TGTGCCAGTAGTCCCTCCGACAATGAGCAGTTCTTC. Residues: CASSPSDNEQFF.

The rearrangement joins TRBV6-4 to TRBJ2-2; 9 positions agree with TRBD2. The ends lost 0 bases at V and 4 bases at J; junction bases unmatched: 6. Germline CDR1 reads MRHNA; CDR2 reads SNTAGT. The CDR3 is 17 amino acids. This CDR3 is CASSDSIAGVVTGELFF. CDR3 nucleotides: TGTGCCAGCAGTGACTCAATAGCGGGAGTTGTCACCGGGGAGCTGTTTTTT.

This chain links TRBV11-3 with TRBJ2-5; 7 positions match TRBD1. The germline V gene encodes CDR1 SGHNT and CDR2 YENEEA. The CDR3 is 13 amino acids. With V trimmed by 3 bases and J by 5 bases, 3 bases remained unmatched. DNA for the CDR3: TGTGCCAGCAGCTTGCGCAGGGGGGAGACCCAGTACTTC. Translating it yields CASSLRRGETQYF.

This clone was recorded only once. Here the CDR3 DNA reads TGTGCCAGCAGCTTACACGGGAGTCTCTACAATGAGCAGTTCTTC. Translating gives CASSLHGSLYNEQFF. The chain combines TRBV7-2 with TRBJ2-1, with a possible D match to TRBD2 (6 bases). Germline CDR1 SGHTA, CDR2 FQGNSA. V was pared by 2 bases and J by 3 bases, with 11 bases between. The CDR3 length is 15 residues.